One and the same sample provided the 27 T cell receptor beta chains below, sequenced in a study of blood T cell repertoires in COVID-19. Only in-frame clones appear in the TCRdb table, and some are missing; sequencing was by immunoSEQ multiplex PCR. In the table there are 110,000 or so clones, 70% to 90% of which are singletons. Sequencing was performed on peripheral blood. The source of these receptors is a man aged 35-49 years with acute or convalescent COVID-19.

The rearrangement uses TRBV5-1 and TRBJ2-3; maybe TRBD2 (5 bases). Deletions cut 5 bases from V and 4 bases from J, with 8 bases between. The CDR3 covers 12 residues. Germline CDR1 and CDR2: SGHRS and YFSETQ. The CDR3 protein is CASSGESDTQYF. The DNA for the CDR3 is TGCGCCAGCAGTGGGGAGTCAGATACGCAGTATTTT.

This clone has more than one count but fewer than ten. The chain couples TRBV6-5 to TRBJ2-3, with D possibly being TRBD2 (5 bases). CDR3 length equals 13 residues. CDR1 MNHEY and CDR2 SVGAGI come from the germline V gene. V lost 6 bases and J 5 bases, leaving 12 bases between the germline ends. The CDR3 bases are TGTGCCAGCAGACTCCCCGCGGGAGATACGCAGTATTTT. Protein sequence: CASRLPAGDTQYF.

This chain joins TRBV10-1 and TRBJ2-7, with TRBD1 matching over 7 bases. Trimming cost V 6 bases and J 3 bases; bases outside gene matches: 5. In germline, CDR1 is WNHNN, CDR2 SYGVQD (reference sequence). The CDR3 runs to 13 residues. In nucleotides, the CDR3 is TGCGCCAGCAGCCCCAACAGGGGCTACGAGCAGTACTTC. This gives the protein CASSPNRGYEQYF.

The rearrangement joins TRBV12-5 to TRBJ2-3; TRBD2 matches at 7 bases. The CDR3 has 15 residues. V was clipped by 3 bases and J by 2 bases; unmatched bases: 5. Germline V CDR1 and CDR2: LGHNT, FRNRAP. Here the CDR3 DNA reads TGTGCTAGTGGTTTTGGGACTACGAACACAGATACGCAGTATTTT. Encoded protein: CASGFGTTNTDTQYF.

This chain links TRBV7-2 with TRBJ2-5; D is perhaps TRBD1 (7 bases). This CDR3 is 16 amino acids long. Deletions cut 1 base from V and 5 bases from J, with 17 bases between. Germline V CDR1 and CDR2: SGHTA, FQGNSA. The CDR3 protein is CASSLEAGGFAETQYF. Written as DNA, the CDR3 is TGTGCCAGCAGCTTAGAGGCAGGGGGGTTTGCGGAGACCCAGTACTTC.

V and J are TRBV7-9 and TRBJ2-2, with 12 bases lining up with TRBD1. This CDR3 comprises 15 residues. The junction had 3 bases not matched to a gene; V was cut back by 3 bases and J by 7 bases. Germline CDR1 SEHNR, CDR2 FQNEAQ (reference sequence). In nucleotides, the CDR3 is TGTGCCAGCAGCTTCGGGGACAGGGGGCTCGGGGAGCTGTTTTTT. This encodes CASSFGDRGLGELFF.

The chain links TRBV11-3 to TRBJ1-5; 10 bases match TRBD1. Germline values: CDR1 SGHNT, CDR2 YENEEA. This CDR3 comprises 14 residues. Germline trimming cut 5 bases from V and 6 bases from J; bases unmatched to any gene: 4. The CDR3 sequence: CASSQGQGCQPQHF. DNA of the CDR3: TGTGCCAGCAGCCAGGGACAGGGGTGTCAGCCCCAGCATTTT.

This chain links TRBV7-7 with TRBJ2-1; 11 positions match TRBD2. Germline V gene lookup returns CDR1 SSHAT and CDR2 FNYEAQ (reference sequence). This CDR3 spans 16 amino acids. The V gene end was trimmed by 5 bases and the J gene end by 7 bases; junction bases not matched to a gene: 10. In DNA form, the CDR3 reads TGTGCCAGCAGCCCCCCTGGACTAGCGGGTCGTAATGAGCAGTTCTTC. It translates to CASSPPGLAGRNEQFF.

CDR3 sequence reads: CASTLAGGLAKNIQYF. CDR3 coding DNA: TGTGCCAGCACCCTAGCGGGGGGACTAGCCAAAAACATTCAGTACTTC. The V call is TRBV6-6, the J call TRBJ2-4; 11 nucleotides align to TRBD2. Germline V gene data show CDR1 as MNHNY and CDR2 as SVGAGI (reference sequence). The ends lost 7 bases at V and 0 bases at J; junction bases unmatched: 5. The CDR3 runs to 16 residues.

This rearrangement joins TRBV5-4 to TRBJ2-7, with TRBD2 matching over 11 bases. The J segment lost 3 bases and the V segment lost 5 bases, leaving 10 bases of the junction unmatched. This CDR3 contains 16 residues. Germline V gene sequence: CDR1 SGHNT, CDR2 YYREEE (reference sequence). CDR3 DNA sequence: TGTGCCAGCAGTTCGATGACGGGACTAGCGGTCTACGAGCAGTACTTC. This codes for CASSSMTGLAVYEQYF.

The gene calls are TRBV21-1 and TRBJ1-2. TRBV21-1 is deemed a pseudogene. The CDR3 loop spans 14 amino acids. The CDR3 nucleotides read TGTGCCAGCAGCAAAAATCATGAGGTTTATGGCTACACCTTC. This codes for CASSKNHEVYGYTF.

The chain recombines TRBV6-5 with TRBJ1-4, with D unresolved. Trimming cost V 6 bases and J 2 bases, with 10 bases left between them. In germline, CDR1 is MNHEY, CDR2 SVGAGI. This CDR3 has 14 residues. CDR3 DNA sequence: TGTGCCAGCAGCTATTGGGCGACTAATGAAAAACTGTTTTTT. Translation: CASSYWATNEKLFF.

V and J are TRBV19 and TRBJ2-1, with 9 positions matching TRBD1. Per germline, CDR1 LNHDA and CDR2 SQIVND (reference sequence). The CDR3 runs 14 residues. J lost 6 bases, V lost 6 bases, and 6 bases had no gene match. The CDR3 region is CASRGQGGVNEQFF. CDR3 nucleotides: TGTGCCAGTAGGGGACAGGGTGGAGTCAATGAGCAGTTCTTC.

The chain has TRBV7-2 and TRBJ1-3; no reliable D call. Germline loops: CDR1 SGHTA, CDR2 FQGNSA. Trimming pared 7 bases from V and 0 bases from J, leaving 4 bases between. CDR3 length equals 12 residues. CDR3 bases: TGTGCCAGCACGAGCTCTGGAAACACCATATATTTT. Its translation is CASTSSGNTIYF.

V and J are TRBV5-4 and TRBJ2-5, with 10 bases aligning to TRBD1. The germline V gene has CDR1 SGHNT and CDR2 YYREEE (reference sequence). Germline trimming cut 5 bases from V and 5 bases from J; bases unmatched to any gene: 6. The CDR3 runs 14 residues. The CDR3 region has the DNA TGTGCCAGCAGAACCCGGGACAGGGGCGAGACCCAGTACTTC. Its translation is CASRTRDRGETQYF.

The chain combines TRBV30 with TRBJ1-3; tentative D call: TRBD1 (5 bases). Germline-derived CDR1 and CDR2 are GTSNPN and SVGIG (reference sequence). Deletions cut 3 bases from V and 0 bases from J, with 9 bases between. The CDR3 runs to 14 residues. The CDR3 loop is CAWSTGYSGNTIYF. The CDR3, as DNA: TGTGCCTGGAGCACAGGCTACTCTGGAAACACCATATATTTT. Drawing the rest from reference TRBV30 and TRBJ1-3, the complete variable domain is SQTIHQWPATLVQPVGSPLSLECTVEGTSNPNLYWYRQAAGRGLQLLFYSVGIGQISSEVPQNLSASRPQDRQFILSSKKLLLSDSGFYLCAWSTGYSGNTIYFGEGSWLTVV.

This clone has a single count. The V call is TRBV14, the J call TRBJ2-7; 9 nucleotides match TRBD1. The CDR3 is 17 amino acids. CDR1 and CDR2 from the germline V gene are SGHDN and FVKESK. J gave up 0 bases and V 3 bases, and 9 bases lay outside the gene matches. CDR3 bases: TGTGCCAGCAGCCACGCTCCGGGACAGGGACGCTCCTACGAGCAGTACTTC. Translation gives CASSHAPGQGRSYEQYF.

The chain carries TRBV4-2 and TRBJ1-2, with a tentative D call TRBD1 (5 bases). The CDR3 length is 15 residues. The V end was cut by 1 base, the J end by 4 bases, with 13 bases between. Per germline, CDR1 LGHNA and CDR2 YNFKEQ. CDR3 DNA sequence: TGTGCCAGCAGCCAAGGAGCTGCGGGGGGCTATGGCTACACCTTC. It encodes CASSQGAAGGYGYTF.

The rearrangement links TRBV18 to TRBJ2-6; D remains unclear. Trimming left V 0 bases short and J 3 bases short, with 9 bases between. The CDR3 runs 16 residues. Per germline, CDR1 KGHSH and CDR2 LQKENI. The CDR3 region has the DNA TGTGCCAGCTCACCACCCCAGGTTAGTGGGGCCAACGTCCTGACTTTC. It translates to CASSPPQVSGANVLTF.

This chain uses TRBV24-1 with TRBJ2-1, with 8 bases that match TRBD1. This CDR3 region has 16 residues. With 4 bases clipped from V and 2 bases from J, the junction kept 6 bases outside the gene matches. The germline V gene encodes CDR1 KGHDR and CDR2 SFDVKD. The chain's CDR3 is CATSDVGTGAYNEQFF. CDR3 nucleotide sequence: TGTGCCACCAGTGACGTTGGGACAGGCGCCTACAATGAGCAGTTCTTC.

The chain employs TRBV6-5 and TRBJ2-7; no reliable D call. This CDR3 region has 15 residues. CDR1 is MNHEY, CDR2 SVGAGI, per germline. With 7 bases removed from V and 0 bases from J, the gap between germline ends came to 16 bases. CDR3 region: CASTEVLSFSYEQYF. As DNA, the CDR3 is TGTGCCAGCACCGAGGTACTTTCATTCTCCTACGAGCAGTACTTC.

The chain joins TRBV7-2 to TRBJ2-1; the match to TRBD2 covers 15 bases. CDR1 and CDR2 (germline): SGHTA, FQGNSA. J was trimmed by 10 bases and V by 7 bases; bases with no gene match: 8. The CDR3 runs to 15 residues. CDR3 DNA: TGTGCCAGCAAAGAGGGACTAGCGGGGGGACGGGAGCAGTTCTTC. Translated, it gives CASKEGLAGGREQFF. Combining the CDR3 with reference TRBV7-2 and TRBJ2-1 gives the whole variable domain GAGVSQSPSNKVTEKGKDVELRCDPISGHTALYWYRQSLGQGLEFLIYFQGNSAPDKSGLPSDRFSAERTGGSVSTLTIQRTQQEDSAVYLCASKEGLAGGREQFFGPGTRLTVL.

The gene calls are TRBV5-5 and TRBJ1-5; 8 nucleotides agree with TRBD1. This CDR3 contains 15 residues. After removal of 1 base from V and 5 bases from J, the junction contained 5 bases not matched to a gene. Looked up from germline, CDR1 is SGHKS and CDR2 is YYEKEE (reference sequence). CDR3 in DNA: TGTGCCAGCAGCTTGAACGGACAGGGCTATCAGCCCCAGCATTTT. It encodes CASSLNGQGYQPQHF.

The rearrangement links TRBV4-1 to TRBJ1-6; unclear D gene. This CDR3 contains 16 residues. Trimming removed 0 bases at V and 3 bases at J, with 9 bases between. Per the germline V gene, CDR1 is MGHRA and CDR2 is YSYEKL. CDR3: CASSQEAGYYNSPLHF. As DNA, the CDR3 is TGCGCCAGCAGCCAAGAAGCAGGTTACTATAATTCACCCCTCCACTTT.

This clone was detected a few times. This chain uses TRBV20-1 with TRBJ2-7; weak D call: TRBD2 (7 bases). Germline CDR1 and CDR2: DFQATT and SNEGSKA (reference sequence). The CDR3 sequence is 11 residues long. The DNA for the CDR3 is TGCTCGGCGATGGGGGGGCACGAGCAGTACTTC. It yields the protein CSAMGGHEQYF.

The table lists this clone with a count of one. This chain joins TRBV7-2 and TRBJ2-7; a possible D gene is TRBD1 (6 bases). Germline loops: CDR1 SGHTA, CDR2 FQGNSA. The V end was cut by 1 base, the J end by 2 bases, with 12 bases between. The CDR3 has 15 amino acids. This CDR3 reads CASSLVLAGAYEQYF. The CDR3 nucleotides are TGTGCCAGCAGCTTAGTCCTCGCAGGGGCCTACGAGCAGTACTTC.

The chain links TRBV7-3 to TRBJ2-3; 7 bases map to TRBD2. The ends lost 1 base at V and 3 bases at J; junction bases unmatched: 4. CDR1 is SGHTA, CDR2 FQGTGA, per germline. The CDR3 totals 15 residues. CDR3 sequence reads: CASSLNPSGTDTQYF. DNA of the CDR3: TGTGCCAGCAGCTTAAATCCTAGCGGAACAGATACGCAGTATTTT.